These T cell receptor beta chains were read from a single sample in a study of regulatory T cells in long-lasting Graves disease. TCRdb recomputed calls from the multiplex PCR reads with MiXCR, one row per CDR3 protein. The table includes hundreds of thousands of distinct CDR3 sequences, 16% detected once. A further study also used this sample, focusing on T cells in Graves' hyperthyroidism and ophthalmopathy.

The sequencing here drew on peripheral blood mononuclear cells (PBMCs), taken at new diagnosis, from a patient treated with antithyroid drugs. The receptor set was obtained from a woman younger than 45 with Graves disease. The CDR3 runs from the conserved cysteine through the conserved F or W. D genes are given only for firm matches. A clone size is listed for some rows: how often the clone was seen (once, few, many), or a class if it is expanded.

J,D,size,V,CDR3,DNA
TRBJ2-1,NA,NA,TRBV19,CASIPYGTGEQFF,TGTGCCAGCATACCTTATGGGACTGGGGAGCAGTTCTTC
TRBJ2-1,NA,NA,TRBV7-8,CASSPRSSSYNEQFF,TGTGCCAGCAGCCCCCGGTCCAGCTCCTACAATGAGCAGTTCTTC
TRBJ2-2,TRBD2,few,TRBV20-1,CSASDKSGRLAGELFF,TGCAGTGCTTCTGATAAAAGCGGGAGGCTGGCCGGGGAGCTGTTTTTT
TRBJ1-4,NA,NA,TRBV3-1,CASSQETGGGKLFF,TGTGCCAGCAGCCAAGAGACGGGGGGAGGAAAACTGTTTTTT
TRBJ2-5,TRBD2,NA,TRBV29-1,CSVAGTSGLTQYF,TGCAGCGTGGCCGGGACTAGCGGCTTGACCCAGTACTTC
TRBJ2-4,TRBD2,few,TRBV29-1,CSVEDGLAGAAAKNIQYF,TGCAGCGTTGAAGATGGGCTAGCGGGAGCGGCTGCCAAAAACATTCAGTACTTC
TRBJ2-7,TRBD1,NA,TRBV6-2/TRBV6-3,CASTKWDRFSYEQYF,TGTGCCAGCACCAAGTGGGACAGGTTTTCCTACGAGCAGTACTTC
TRBJ2-1,TRBD2,many,TRBV11-2,CASSRIMSSGRAYEQFF,TGTGCCAGCAGCCGAATAATGTCTAGCGGGAGGGCCTATGAGCAGTTCTTC
TRBJ1-6,NA,many,TRBV7-2,CASSQQTRANSPLHF,TGTGCCAGCAGCCAGCAGACACGAGCTAATTCACCCCTCCACTTT
TRBJ2-5,NA,many,TRBV7-3,CASSLTETGDQYF,TGTGCCAGCAGCTTAACTGAGACAGGCGACCAGTACTTC
TRBJ2-1,NA,NA,TRBV6-2/TRBV6-3,CASSAIQGSSYNEQFF,TGTGCCAGCAGTGCCATACAGGGTAGCTCCTACAATGAGCAGTTCTTC
TRBJ1-6,NA,NA,TRBV14,CASSQDHAGSPPLHF,TGTGCCAGCAGCCAAGATCATGCGGGAAGCCCACCCCTCCACTTT
TRBJ2-3,NA,NA,TRBV7-8,CASSSGLDTHYF,TGTGCCAGCAGCTCGGGACTGGATACGCATTATTTT
TRBJ2-2,NA,many,TRBV11-2,CASSDTVRSNTGELFF,TGTGCCAGCAGCGATACGGTCCGTTCGAACACCGGGGAGCTGTTTTTT
TRBJ2-3,NA,many,TRBV28,CASSLTQGSPYF,TGTGCCAGCAGTCTCACACAGGGATCTCCGTATTTT
TRBJ1-5,NA,NA,TRBV6-1,CASVDSAYQPQHF,TGTGCCAGCGTCGACAGTGCTTATCAGCCCCAGCATTTT
TRBJ1-2,NA,NA,TRBV11-2,CASSFRTEGYTF,TGTGCCAGCAGCTTCCGGACAGAAGGCTACACCTTC
TRBJ2-7,TRBD1,few,TRBV18,CASSPGQGASEQYF,TGTGCCAGCTCACCAGGACAGGGGGCCAGCGAGCAGTACTTC
TRBJ1-5,NA,many,TRBV12-3/TRBV12-4,CASSPNRGSYNQPQHF,TGTGCCAGCAGCCCCAACCGGGGAAGTTATAATCAGCCCCAGCATTTT
TRBJ2-5,NA,many,TRBV6-2/TRBV6-3,CASSSRDTQRETQYF,TGTGCCAGCAGTTCTCGAGACACCCAGAGGGAGACCCAGTACTTC
TRBJ2-5,NA,many,TRBV12-3/TRBV12-4,CASSMVQQETQYF,TGTGCCAGCAGTATGGTGCAGCAAGAGACCCAGTACTTC
TRBJ2-7,TRBD2,many,TRBV11-2,CASSLGRIGLAGLSYEQYF,TGTGCCAGCAGCTTAGGCCGCATAGGACTAGCGGGACTATCGTACGAGCAGTACTTC
TRBJ2-7,TRBD2,many,TRBV20-1,CSARGEREGLYEQYF,TGCAGTGCTAGGGGAGAGCGGGAGGGCCTATACGAGCAGTACTTC
TRBJ2-1,NA,many,TRBV3-1,CASSLALATTYNEQFF,TGTGCCAGCAGCCTCGCGCTGGCGACGACCTACAATGAGCAGTTCTTC
TRBJ2-1,TRBD1,many,TRBV6-5,CASSYSGDRVIDNEQFF,TGTGCCAGCAGTTACTCAGGAGACAGGGTAATCGACAATGAGCAGTTCTTC
TRBJ2-2,NA,many,TRBV4-1,CASSQEGGRRTTGELFF,TGCGCCAGCAGCCAAGAAGGCGGAAGGAGAACCACCGGGGAGCTGTTTTTT
TRBJ2-1,NA,many,TRBV2,CASKGSRGGQGEQFF,TGTGCCAGCAAGGGTAGTCGAGGCGGCCAGGGTGAGCAGTTCTTC
TRBJ1-2,NA,few,TRBV11-2,CASSTLRASAYGYTF,TGTGCCAGCAGCACCCTCAGGGCCTCTGCCTATGGCTACACCTTC
TRBJ1-5,NA,NA,TRBV29-1,CSVADTSNQPQHF,TGCAGCGTAGCCGACACCTCCAATCAGCCCCAGCATTTT
TRBJ2-1,NA,few,TRBV7-9,CASSDGRGGLYNEQFF,TGTGCCAGCAGCGACGGACGGGGTGGTTTGTACAATGAGCAGTTCTTC
TRBJ2-3,TRBD1,few,TRBV5-6,CASSTSGTGFTDTQYF,TGTGCCAGCAGCACATCCGGGACAGGGTTTACGGATACGCAGTATTTT
TRBJ2-2,NA,few,TRBV28,CASRRWDTGELFF,TGTGCCAGCAGGAGGTGGGACACCGGGGAGCTGTTTTTT
TRBJ2-7,NA,few,TRBV6-1,CASSELGGGTSYEQYF,TGTGCCAGCAGTGAATTGGGTGGGGGAACCTCCTACGAGCAGTACTTC
TRBJ1-6,NA,many,TRBV27,CASRPQGRLSPLHF,TGTGCCAGCAGACCACAAGGGAGGTTATCCCCCCTCCACTTT
TRBJ2-7,TRBD2,few,TRBV10-2,CASSEGGRYEQYF,TGCGCCAGCAGTGAGGGCGGGAGATACGAGCAGTACTTC
TRBJ2-1,TRBD2,once,TRBV28,CASSGVAGENNEQFF,TGTGCCAGCAGTGGTGTAGCGGGAGAGAACAATGAGCAGTTCTTC
TRBJ1-2,NA,few,TRBV6-1,CASTRRIQPHYGYTF,TGTGCCAGCACCCGAAGGATCCAGCCCCACTATGGCTACACCTTC
TRBJ1-4,NA,many,TRBV7-9,CASNPLALEKLFF,TGTGCCAGCAACCCCTTGGCGCTTGAAAAACTGTTTTTT
TRBJ2-3,TRBD2,many,TRBV7-2,CASSLAGGVADTQYF,TGTGCCAGCAGTTTAGCGGGAGGTGTTGCAGATACGCAGTATTTT
TRBJ2-7,TRBD2,NA,TRBV20-1,CSASEAGEVEQYF,TGCAGTGCTAGCGAGGCGGGAGAAGTCGAGCAGTACTTC
TRBJ2-3,TRBD1,NA,TRBV19,CASSSTRTGASTDTQYF,TGTGCCAGTAGTTCAACTCGGACAGGGGCAAGCACAGATACGCAGTATTTT
TRBJ2-2,NA,NA,TRBV12-3/TRBV12-4,CASSLETNTGELFF,TGTGCCAGCAGTTTAGAGACGAACACCGGGGAGCTGTTTTTT
TRBJ2-1,TRBD2,many,TRBV18,CASSPRVAGGGSSYNEQFF,TGTGCCAGCTCACCGAGAGTAGCGGGAGGGGGAAGCTCCTACAATGAGCAGTTCTTC
TRBJ1-2,NA,many,TRBV5-5,CATTTEPNYGYTF,TGTGCCACCACGACAGAGCCAAACTATGGCTACACCTTC
TRBJ2-7,NA,many,TRBV18,CASSPSNEQYF,TGTGCCAGCTCACCCTCAAATGAGCAGTACTTC
TRBJ2-1,TRBD2,few,TRBV7-3,CASSPQLTSGSNEQFF,TGTGCCAGCAGCCCCCAACTGACTAGCGGGAGTAATGAGCAGTTCTTC
TRBJ2-1,NA,few,TRBV20-1,CSARQYNEQFF,TGCAGTGCTAGACAGTACAATGAGCAGTTCTTC
TRBJ2-5,TRBD1,many,TRBV18,CASSQGQEETQYF,TGTGCCAGCTCTCAGGGACAGGAAGAGACCCAGTACTTC
TRBJ2-1,NA,many,TRBV2,CASSDGRGFDEQFF,TGTGCCAGCAGTGATGGTAGGGGTTTCGATGAGCAGTTCTTC
TRBJ1-1,TRBD1,few,TRBV29-1,CSVELRQGSSGAFF,TGCAGCGTTGAACTCCGACAGGGTAGCTCCGGGGCTTTCTTT
TRBJ1-2,TRBD1,many,TRBV30,CAWGQVNYGYTF,TGTGCCTGGGGACAGGTGAACTATGGCTACACCTTC